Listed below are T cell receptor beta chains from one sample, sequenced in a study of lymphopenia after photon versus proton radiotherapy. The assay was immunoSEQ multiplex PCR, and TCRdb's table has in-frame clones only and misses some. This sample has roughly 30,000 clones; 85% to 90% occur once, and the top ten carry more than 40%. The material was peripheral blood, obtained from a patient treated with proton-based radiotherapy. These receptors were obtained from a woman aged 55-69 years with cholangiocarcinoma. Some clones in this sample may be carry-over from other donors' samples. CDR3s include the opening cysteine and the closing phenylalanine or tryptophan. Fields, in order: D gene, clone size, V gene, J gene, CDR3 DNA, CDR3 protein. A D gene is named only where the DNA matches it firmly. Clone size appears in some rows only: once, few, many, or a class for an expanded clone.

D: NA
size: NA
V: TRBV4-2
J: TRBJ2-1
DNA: TGTGCCAGCGGAGACGGAAGGGACAATGAGCAGTTCTTC
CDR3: CASGDGRDNEQFF

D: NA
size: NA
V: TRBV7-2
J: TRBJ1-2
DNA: TGTGCCAGCAGCTTAACCTGGGCCGTCTATGGCTACACCTTC
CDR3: CASSLTWAVYGYTF

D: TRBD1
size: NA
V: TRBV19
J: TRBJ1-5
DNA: TGTGCCAGTAGGGGAGGGACAGAAAATCAGCCCCAGCATTTT
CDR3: CASRGGTENQPQHF

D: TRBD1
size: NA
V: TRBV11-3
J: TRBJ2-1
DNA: TGTGCCAGCAGCACTCGACAGGGAAATAGGTTCTTC
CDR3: CASSTRQGNRFF

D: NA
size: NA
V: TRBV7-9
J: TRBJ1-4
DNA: TGTGCCAGCAGCACCGGGAACAGCAATGAAAAACTGTTTTTT
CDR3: CASSTGNSNEKLFF

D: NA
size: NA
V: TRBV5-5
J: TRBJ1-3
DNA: TGTGCCAGCAGCTATGTAACGGGCAGGGGAAACACCATATATTTT
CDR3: CASSYVTGRGNTIYF

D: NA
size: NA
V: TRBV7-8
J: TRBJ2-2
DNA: TGTGCCAGCAGCCCCCTTGAGTTGTTGAACACCGGGGAGCTGTTTTTT
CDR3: CASSPLELLNTGELFF

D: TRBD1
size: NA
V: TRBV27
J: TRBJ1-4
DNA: TGTGCCAGCAGTCACGGGACAGGACAAAAACTGTTTTTT
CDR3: CASSHGTGQKLFF

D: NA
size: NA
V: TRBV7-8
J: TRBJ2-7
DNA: TGTGCCAGCAGCTTAATCGGCGCCTTATCCTACGAGCAGTACTTC
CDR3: CASSLIGALSYEQYF

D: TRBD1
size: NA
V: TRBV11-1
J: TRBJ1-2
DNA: TGTGCCAGCGCACCAAACGGACAGGGGGCGCTTGGCTACACCTTC
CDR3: CASAPNGQGALGYTF

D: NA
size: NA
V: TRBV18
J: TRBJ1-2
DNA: TGTGCCAGCTCACCGTTCACTCCGTCTAACCGTAGAGACGATGGCTACACCTTC
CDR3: CASSPFTPSNRRDDGYTF

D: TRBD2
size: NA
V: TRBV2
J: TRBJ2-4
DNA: TGTGCCAGCAGTTCCGGGACTAGCGGGAGGCGCCATAACATTCAGTACTTC
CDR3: CASSSGTSGRRHNIQYF

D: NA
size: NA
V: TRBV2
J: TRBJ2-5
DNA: TGTGCCAGCAAAGGGGGGCAAGAGACCCAGTACTTC
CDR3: CASKGGQETQYF

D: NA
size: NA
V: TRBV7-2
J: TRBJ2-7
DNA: TGTGCCAGCAGCTTAAGCGGACTATCCTCCTACGAGCAGTACTTC
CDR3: CASSLSGLSSYEQYF

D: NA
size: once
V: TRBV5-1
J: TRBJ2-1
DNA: TGCGCCAGCAGCTTGGAAGCTAATGAGCAGTTCTTC
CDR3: CASSLEANEQFF

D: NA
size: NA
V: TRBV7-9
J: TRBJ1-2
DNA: TGTGCCAGCAGCCTCGGGAGTAGCTATGGCTACACCTTC
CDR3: CASSLGSSYGYTF

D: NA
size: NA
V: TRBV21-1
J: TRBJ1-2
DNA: TGTGCCAGCAGCAAAATTTCTGAGGCCGGGACAGGGAAGTATGGCTACACCTTC
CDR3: CASSKISEAGTGKYGYTF

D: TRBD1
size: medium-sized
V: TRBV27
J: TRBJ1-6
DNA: TGTGCCAGCAGTCCCACAGGGGGTGGGCTCCACTTT
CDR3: CASSPTGGGLHF

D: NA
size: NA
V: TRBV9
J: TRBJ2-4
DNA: TGTGCCAGCAGCGTAGCTAGCAGCGAAAACATTCAGTACTTC
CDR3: CASSVASSENIQYF

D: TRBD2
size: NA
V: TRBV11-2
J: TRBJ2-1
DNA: TGTGCCAGCAGCTTCTTACTAGCGGGAGGAAACAATGAGCAGTTCTTC
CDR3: CASSFLLAGGNNEQFF

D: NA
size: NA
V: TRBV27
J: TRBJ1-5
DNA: TGTGCCAGCAGCCGGGCTAACAATCAGCCCCAGCATTTT
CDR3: CASSRANNQPQHF

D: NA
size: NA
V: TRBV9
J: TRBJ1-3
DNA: TGTGCCAGCAGCGCTCCCGACGGCAGCTCTGGAAACACCATATATTTT
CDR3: CASSAPDGSSGNTIYF

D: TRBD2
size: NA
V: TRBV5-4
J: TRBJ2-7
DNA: TGTGCCAGCAGCTTGGGACTAGCGGGAGGTTCCTACGAGCAGTACTTC
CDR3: CASSLGLAGGSYEQYF

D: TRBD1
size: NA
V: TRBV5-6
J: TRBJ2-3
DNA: TGTGCCACCCAACAAATGAGGACAGGGGCCACAGATACGCAGTATTTT
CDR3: CATQQMRTGATDTQYF

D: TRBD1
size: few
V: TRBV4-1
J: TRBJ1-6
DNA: TGCGCCAGCAGCCAAGAAGGTTGGACAGGGAGTGGATCACCCCTCCACTTT
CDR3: CASSQEGWTGSGSPLHF

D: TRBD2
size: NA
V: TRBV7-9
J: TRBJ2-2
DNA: TGTGCCAGCAGCTTACTTGGGCTAGCGGGAGGCAGCGCCGGGGAGCTGTTTTTT
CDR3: CASSLLGLAGGSAGELFF

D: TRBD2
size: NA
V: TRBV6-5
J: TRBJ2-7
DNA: TGTGCCAGCAGCCTACTGCGAGCGGGAGCGCGCGAGCAGTACTTC
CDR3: CASSLLRAGAREQYF

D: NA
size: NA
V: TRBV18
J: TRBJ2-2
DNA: TGTGCCAGCTCACCGGATTGGGCCGACGGGGAGCTGTTTTTT
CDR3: CASSPDWADGELFF

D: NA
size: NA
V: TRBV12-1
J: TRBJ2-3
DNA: TGTGCCAGCAGCTTTGTGGACGGGGCCCTTCATACGCAGTATTTT
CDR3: CASSFVDGALHTQYF

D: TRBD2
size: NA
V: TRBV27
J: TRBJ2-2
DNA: TGTGCCAGCAGTTTCCCCGGGAGGCTACTCGGCGGGGAGCTGTTTTTT
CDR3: CASSFPGRLLGGELFF

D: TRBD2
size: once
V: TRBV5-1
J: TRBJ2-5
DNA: TGCGCCAGCAGCGTTGCGGGGGGGCGTTCGGGGACCCAGTACTTC
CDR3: CASSVAGGRSGTQYF

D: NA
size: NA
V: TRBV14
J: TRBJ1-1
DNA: TGTGCCAGCAGCCAAGGGTTTACACCGAACACTGAAGCTTTCTTT
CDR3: CASSQGFTPNTEAFF

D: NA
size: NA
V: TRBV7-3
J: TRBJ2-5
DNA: TGTGCCAGCAGCATAGGGACCAAAGAGACCCAGTACTTC
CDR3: CASSIGTKETQYF

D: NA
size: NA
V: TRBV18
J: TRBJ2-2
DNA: TGTGCCAGCTCCCCGACTCGTCCCGGGGAGCTGTTTTTT
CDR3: CASSPTRPGELFF

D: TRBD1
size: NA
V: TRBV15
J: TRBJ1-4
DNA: TGTGCCACCAGCATACAGGGGAGAGCTGAAAAACTGTTTTTT
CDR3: CATSIQGRAEKLFF

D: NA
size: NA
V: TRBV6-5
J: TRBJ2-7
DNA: TGTGCCAGCAGCGGCCGACAGGCCTACGAGCAGTACTTC
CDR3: CASSGRQAYEQYF

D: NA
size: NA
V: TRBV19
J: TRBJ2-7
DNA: TGTGCCAGTAGTATAGGGACGATGGGGACGCGGCCGGAGCAGTACTTC
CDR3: CASSIGTMGTRPEQYF

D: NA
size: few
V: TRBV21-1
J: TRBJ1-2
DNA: TGTGCCAGCAGCACCGGTGTCTACACCTTC
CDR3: CASSTGVYTF

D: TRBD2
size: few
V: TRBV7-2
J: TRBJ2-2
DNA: TGTGCCAGCAGCCGACCGGGACTAGCGGGTAATGCCGGGGAGCTGTTTTTT
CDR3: CASSRPGLAGNAGELFF

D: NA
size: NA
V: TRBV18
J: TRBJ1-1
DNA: TGTGCCAGCTCACCACGAGGGACGGGGACTGAAGCTTTCTTT
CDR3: CASSPRGTGTEAFF

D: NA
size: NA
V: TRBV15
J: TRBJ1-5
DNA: TGTGCCACCAGCAGAGTGGCCGAGGGCCAGCCCCAGCATTTT
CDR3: CATSRVAEGQPQHF

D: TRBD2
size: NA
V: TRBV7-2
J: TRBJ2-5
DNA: TGTGCCAGCAGCCGCGGCGGGAGCGAGACCCAGTACTTC
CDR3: CASSRGGSETQYF